This T cell receptor (beta chain) was found in a study of molecular identifiers for immune sequencing clone quantification. At the level of the study: In replicates, the authors split RNA from around 18,000 or 91,000 naive CD8 cells five ways and sequenced four. Overall study results and limits: It was shown that clones above 20 RNA copies held over 97% of effector molecules, but under 1% in naive cells.

With 10%, 30% or 50% of RNA, about 19,000 to 1,100,000 naive CD8 T cells were sequenced. This clonotype was seen once. Antigen unknown. A much larger clonotype is one base distant, so this may be a read error. MiXCR was run by TCRdb on the PCR reads, yielding one entry per CDR3 protein. The data hold approximately 550,000 distinct CDR3 sequences, with approximately 25% observed a single time. The CDR3 is 13 residues long. Germline V gene data show CDR1 as MDHEN and CDR2 as SYDVKM. Sequencing was done on a sample of naive CD8+ T cells from blood, with Jurkat cell RNA spiked in. Subset given: FACS-sorted CD8+CD4-CCR7+CD45RA+ naive T cells. This sequence originates from a human donor in good health. Some libraries in this study had Jurkat cell RNA spiked in. V usage is TRBV28 and J usage is TRBJ1-5, with D uncertain. The DNA for the CDR3 is TGTGCCAGCAAGAGTCATAGCAGTCAGCCCCAGCATTTT. Translation: CASKSHSSQPQHF.